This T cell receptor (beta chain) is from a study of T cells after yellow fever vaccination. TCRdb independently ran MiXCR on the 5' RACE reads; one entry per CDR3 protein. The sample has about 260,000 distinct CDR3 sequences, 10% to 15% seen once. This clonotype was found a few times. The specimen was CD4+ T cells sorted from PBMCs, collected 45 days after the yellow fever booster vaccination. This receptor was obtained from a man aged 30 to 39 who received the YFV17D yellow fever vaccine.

This chain's CDR3 is CASILGLAGGGEQFF. CDR3 sequence (DNA): TGTGCCAGCATACTAGGACTAGCGGGAGGAGGTGAGCAGTTCTTC. The chain combines TRBV2 with TRBJ2-1; 14 positions match TRBD2. The CDR3 spans 15 residues. Germline V CDR1 and CDR2: SNHLY, FYNNEI. The ends lost 7 bases at V and 9 bases at J; junction bases unmatched: 8.